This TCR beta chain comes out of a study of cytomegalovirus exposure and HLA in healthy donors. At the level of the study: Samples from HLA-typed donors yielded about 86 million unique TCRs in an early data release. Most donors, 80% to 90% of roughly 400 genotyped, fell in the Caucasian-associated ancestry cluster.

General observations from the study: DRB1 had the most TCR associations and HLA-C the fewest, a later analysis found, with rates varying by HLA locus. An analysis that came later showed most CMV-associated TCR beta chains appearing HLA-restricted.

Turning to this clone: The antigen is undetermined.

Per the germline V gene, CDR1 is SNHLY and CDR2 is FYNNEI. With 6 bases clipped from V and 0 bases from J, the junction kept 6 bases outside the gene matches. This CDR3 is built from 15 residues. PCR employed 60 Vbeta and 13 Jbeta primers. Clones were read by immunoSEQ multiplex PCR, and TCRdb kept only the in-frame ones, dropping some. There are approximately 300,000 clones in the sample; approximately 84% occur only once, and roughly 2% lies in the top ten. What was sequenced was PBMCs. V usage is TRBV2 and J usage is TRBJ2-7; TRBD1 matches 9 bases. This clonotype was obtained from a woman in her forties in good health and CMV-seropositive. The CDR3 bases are TGTGCCAGCAGAGATGGACAGGGGAACTCCTACGAGCAGTACTTC. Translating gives CASRDGQGNSYEQYF. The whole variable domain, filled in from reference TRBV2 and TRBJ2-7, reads EPEVTQTPSHQVTQMGQEVILRCVPISNHLYFYWYRQILGQKVEFLVSFYNNEISEKSEIFDDQFSVERPDGSNFTLKIRSTKLEDSAMYFCASRDGQGNSYEQYFGPGTRLTVT.